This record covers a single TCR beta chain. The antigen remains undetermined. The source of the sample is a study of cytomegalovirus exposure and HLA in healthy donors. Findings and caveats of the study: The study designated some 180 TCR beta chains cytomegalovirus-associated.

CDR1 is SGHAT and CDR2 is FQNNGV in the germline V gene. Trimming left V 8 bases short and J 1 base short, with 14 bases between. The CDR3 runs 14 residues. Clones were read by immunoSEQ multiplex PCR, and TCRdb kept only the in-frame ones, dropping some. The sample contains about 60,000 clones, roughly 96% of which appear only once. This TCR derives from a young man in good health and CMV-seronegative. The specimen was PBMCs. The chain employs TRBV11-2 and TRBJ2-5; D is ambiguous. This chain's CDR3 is CASHRQASQETQYF. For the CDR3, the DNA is TGTGCCAGCCACCGGCAAGCGAGCCAAGAGACCCAGTACTTC.